These 17 T cell receptor beta chains were sequenced from one sample in a study of blood T cell repertoires in COVID-19. Generated by immunoSEQ multiplex PCR, the TCRdb table keeps only in-frame clones and is missing some. The table shows 200,000 to 300,000 clones, with approximately 90% occurring only once. Sequences were obtained from peripheral blood. The receptor set was obtained from a woman in her thirties or forties with acute or convalescent COVID-19.

The genes are TRBV5-4 and TRBJ2-5; 13 positions match TRBD2. V shed 3 bases, J shed 7 bases, and the junction held 18 bases outside the gene matches. The CDR3 is made up of 19 amino acids. Germline assignment: CDR1 SGHNT and CDR2 YYREEE (reference sequence). The CDR3 DNA reads as TGTGCCAGCAGCTCGCGACTAGCGGGGGGACCGTCGGGTGTAGGGACCCAGTACTTC. This encodes CASSSRLAGGPSGVGTQYF. Looking up the rest from reference TRBV5-4 and TRBJ2-5 gives the full variable domain: ETGVTQSPTHLIKTRGQQVTLRCSSQSGHNTVSWYQQALGQGPQFIFQYYREEENGRGNFPPRFSGLQFPNYSSELNVNALELDDSALYLCASSSRLAGGPSGVGTQYFGPGTRLLVL.

The V and J genes are TRBV6-4 and TRBJ1-3; 7 nucleotides align to TRBD1. CDR1 MRHNA and CDR2 SNTAGT come from the germline V gene. V trimming: 4 bases; J trimming: 10 bases; junction bases outside the gene matches: 7. CDR3 length equals 13 residues. The CDR3, as DNA: TGTGCCAGCAGTGTCCCGGCAGGGGGAACCATATATTTT. This translates into CASSVPAGGTIYF.

The chain couples TRBV6-5 to TRBJ1-5; D is perhaps TRBD1 (6 bases). V was clipped by 0 bases and J by 4 bases, with 10 bases between them. The CDR3 contains 15 residues. Germline CDR1 and CDR2: MNHEY and SVGAGI. CDR3 nucleotide sequence: TGTGCCAGCAGTTACTCCACAGGGTATAATCAGCCCCAGCATTTT. This translates into CASSYSTGYNQPQHF.

The V call is TRBV11-2, the J call TRBJ1-3; 7 nucleotides agree with TRBD1. The CDR3 totals 15 residues. Germline V gene lookup returns CDR1 SGHAT and CDR2 FQNNGV. V shed 5 bases and J 2 bases; nucleotides not matched to a gene: 6. CDR3 nucleotide sequence: TGTGCCAGCAGCAGGACAGGCCTAGCTGGAAACACCATATATTTT. It specifies CASSRTGLAGNTIYF.

The chain recombines TRBV24-1 with TRBJ1-4; D possibly corresponds to TRBD1 (5 bases). The length of the CDR3 is 14 residues. Germline-derived CDR1 and CDR2 are KGHDR and SFDVKD. The ends were cut back, 4 bases at V and 4 bases at J, with 9 bases in the middle. The CDR3 loop is CATSDGGLNEKLFF. In DNA form, the CDR3 reads TGTGCCACCAGTGACGGGGGTCTTAATGAAAAACTGTTTTTT.

V is TRBV18 and J is TRBJ1-5, with TRBD1 identical over 11 bases. Per germline, CDR1 KGHSH and CDR2 LQKENI. CDR3 length: 14 amino acids. Trimming at V came to 3 bases and at J to 5 bases, leaving 0 bases not matched to a gene. CDR3 residues: CASSPGQGDQPQHF. DNA of the CDR3: TGTGCCAGCTCACCGGGACAGGGGGATCAGCCCCAGCATTTT.

The V gene is TRBV12-2, the J gene TRBJ1-5; the DNA was not used to check the table's D call, TRBD1. TRBV12-2 is a known pseudogene. The CDR3 covers 15 residues. CDR3 sequence (DNA): TGTGCAAGTCGCTTAGAACAGGGGGACGATCAGCCCCAGCATTTT. This translates into CASRLEQGDDQPQHF.

The gene calls are TRBV24-1 and TRBJ2-1; perhaps TRBD2 as D (6 bases). V was trimmed by 3 bases and J by 6 bases, leaving 8 bases between them. The CDR3 covers 13 residues. Germline CDR1 is KGHDR and CDR2 is SFDVKD. The CDR3 region is CATSDATSNEQFF. The CDR3 coding sequence is TGTGCCACCAGTGATGCGACTAGCAATGAGCAGTTCTTC.

V and J are TRBV12-3 or TRBV12-4 and TRBJ1-2; TRBD1 might be the D (5 bases). This CDR3 is built from 12 residues. Between the trimmed V and J ends, which lost 2 bases and 7 bases, there was a span of 8 bases. The CDR3 DNA reads TGTGCCAGCAGTTTATCAGGGTTTGGCTACACCTTC. Its translation is CASSLSGFGYTF.

The chain uses TRBV24-1 and TRBJ1-5; TRBD1 aligns across 7 bases. The V gene's germline CDR1 is KGHDR and CDR2 SFDVKD. V was clipped by 0 bases and J by 5 bases; unmatched bases: 6. CDR3 length: 16 amino acids. For the CDR3, the DNA is TGTGCCACCAGTGATTTGAGAGGGGGCAGTCATCAGCCCCAGCATTTT. Amino acid sequence: CATSDLRGGSHQPQHF.

The chain employs TRBV2 and TRBJ1-6; maybe TRBD1 (6 bases). Germline values: CDR1 SNHLY, CDR2 FYNNEI. The CDR3 extends over 14 amino acids. Trimming removed 6 bases at V and 7 bases at J, with 13 bases between. CDR3 in DNA: TGTGCCAGCAGAAGACCGGGACAAAATTCACCCCTCCACTTT. Its protein product is CASRRPGQNSPLHF.

This clone is a singleton in its sample. The rearrangement links TRBV25-1 to TRBJ1-4, with D possibly matching TRBD1 (6 bases). The germline gives CDR1 MGHDK, CDR2 SYGVNS. Trimming shortened V by 8 bases and J by 3 bases, and 22 bases separated the two germline ends. The CDR3 totals 17 residues. CDR3 sequence reads: CASPQAGGTLANEKLFF. CDR3 in DNA: TGTGCCAGCCCCCAGGCGGGGGGGACATTAGCTAATGAAAAACTGTTTTTT.

The chain employs TRBV12-3 or TRBV12-4 and TRBJ2-2; D not certain. The CDR3 length is 12 residues. Trimming left V 3 bases short and J 7 bases short, with 6 bases between. This CDR3 is CASSFSGGELFF. The CDR3 DNA follows: TGTGCCAGCAGTTTCAGTGGCGGGGAGCTGTTTTTT.

V gene TRBV10-3 combines with J gene TRBJ2-5; tentatively, D is TRBD1 (5 bases). Germline CDR1 is ENHRY and CDR2 is SYGVKD. CDR3 length: 14 amino acids. The V end was cut by 3 bases, the J end by 4 bases, with 12 bases between. CDR3 protein: CAISDTQGRETQYF. The CDR3 DNA reads TGTGCCATCAGTGACACGCAGGGTCGAGAGACCCAGTACTTC.

The rearrangement uses TRBV7-2 and TRBJ1-1; D is unresolved. This CDR3 spans 14 amino acids. Germline loops: CDR1 SGHTA, CDR2 FQGNSA. Trimming took off 5 bases at V and 10 bases at J, with 20 bases between the two ends. The CDR3 loop is CASSLRVPSPGAFF. The CDR3 DNA is TGTGCCAGCAGCCTCCGGGTTCCCTCCCCCGGAGCTTTCTTT.

The chain uses TRBV6-5 and TRBJ1-4; the match to TRBD1 covers 7 bases. This CDR3 spans 15 amino acids. J gave up 3 bases and V 6 bases, and 7 bases lay outside the gene matches. Looked up from germline, CDR1 is MNHEY and CDR2 is SVGAGI. The CDR3 loop is CASRVTGASNEKLFF. The CDR3 nucleotides read TGTGCCAGCAGAGTTACAGGGGCGTCTAATGAAAAACTGTTTTTT.

The V and J genes are TRBV7-3 and TRBJ2-3; 7 nucleotides match TRBD2. This CDR3 has 14 amino acids. The germline V gene has CDR1 SGHTA and CDR2 FQGTGA. With 8 bases clipped from V and 7 bases from J, the junction kept 12 bases outside the gene matches. The CDR3, as DNA: TGTGCCAGCGGCCTAGCGGCCACCGGAAATACGCAGTATTTT. It specifies CASGLAATGNTQYF.